Following are 23 T cell receptor beta chains from one sample sequenced in a study of shared clonotypes between healthy human individuals. Generated by immunoSEQ multiplex PCR, the TCRdb table keeps only in-frame clones and is missing some. The sample shows approximately 110,000 clones, approximately 70% of them seen only once. The sequencing sample was made of memory CD8+ T cells sorted from blood. As for subset: CD45RO+ cells pooled with CCR7-negative TemRA cells. These TCRs come from a young woman in good health.

The genes are TRBV28 and TRBJ2-5; 9 bases are shared with TRBD1. The DNA end is more similar to TRBJ2-7, so the J call may be wrong. Germline V gene sequence: CDR1 MDHEN, CDR2 SYDVKM. The CDR3 has 16 residues. The CDR3 spells CASSLFSDRGSNEQYF. In DNA, the CDR3 is TGTGCCAGCAGTTTATTCTCGGACAGGGGAAGTAACGAGCAGTACTTC.

The V gene is TRBV30, the J gene TRBJ2-5; 10 bases agree with TRBD2. The DNA end is a closer match to TRBJ2-7, so the J assignment may be wrong. Germline values: CDR1 GTSNPN, CDR2 SVGIG (reference sequence). The CDR3 spans 15 residues. CDR3 sequence: CAWSSLAGEDYEQYF. CDR3 coding DNA: TGTGCCTGGAGTTCTCTAGCGGGGGAAGACTACGAGCAGTACTTC.

The chain carries TRBV27 and TRBJ2-7; D call uncertain. Per the germline V gene, CDR1 is MNHEY and CDR2 is SMNVEV (reference sequence). This CDR3 is 16 amino acids long. Deletions cut 0 bases from V and 0 bases from J, with 12 bases between. CDR3 loop: CASSLSPDGHSYEQYF. The DNA for the CDR3 is TGTGCCAGCAGTTTATCCCCGGACGGTCACTCCTACGAGCAGTACTTC.

The chain carries TRBV7-2 and TRBJ2-7; 8 nucleotides match TRBD2. The V gene end was trimmed by 1 base and the J gene end by 3 bases; junction bases not matched to a gene: 14. Germline CDR1 SGHTA, CDR2 FQGNSA. This CDR3 spans 18 amino acids. DNA for the CDR3: TGTGCCAGCAGCTTAGAACACAACCTACTAGCGGAGAGCTACGAGCAGTACTTC. This encodes CASSLEHNLLAESYEQYF.

The J gene is TRBJ2-7, the V gene TRBV6-1, with D perhaps matching TRBD1 (5 bases). Trimming cost V 4 bases and J 4 bases, with 8 bases left between them. The CDR3 is made up of 12 amino acids. The germline CDR1 and CDR2 sequences are MNHNS and SASEGT. CDR3: CASSGRGYEQYF. In DNA, the CDR3 is TGTGCCAGCAGTGGAAGGGGATACGAGCAGTACTTC.

The rearrangement uses TRBV4-1 and TRBJ2-7; 10 bases align to TRBD2. This CDR3 is 18 amino acids long. The J segment lost 5 bases and the V segment lost 3 bases, leaving 16 bases of the junction unmatched. Germline V gene lookup returns CDR1 MGHRA and CDR2 YSYEKL. The CDR3 DNA reads TGCGCCAGCAGCCATGCGGTGTTTTTTCTAGCGGGAGATAACGAGCAGTACTTC. As protein: CASSHAVFFLAGDNEQYF.

J is TRBJ1-2 and V is TRBV4-1; 11 bases align to TRBD1. CDR1 is MGHRA and CDR2 is YSYEKL in the germline V gene. With 0 bases clipped from V and 6 bases from J, the junction kept 12 bases outside the gene matches. This CDR3 is built from 18 residues. This CDR3 is CASSQDWVGQGAQDGYTF. For the CDR3, the DNA is TGCGCCAGCAGCCAAGATTGGGTCGGACAGGGGGCGCAGGATGGCTACACCTTC.

The chain uses TRBV28 and TRBJ2-2; the D gene is possibly TRBD1 (5 bases). Trimming cost V 5 bases and J 7 bases, with 23 bases left between them. Looked up from germline, CDR1 is MDHEN and CDR2 is SYDVKM. The CDR3 runs 17 residues. The CDR3 DNA is TGTGCCAGCAGTGGGGCCTTAGTCGTGGGGCTTGGCGGGGAGCTGTTTTTT. This sequence encodes CASSGALVVGLGGELFF.

This clone was counted between two and nine times. The rearrangement joins TRBV4-1 to TRBJ1-2; no clear D gene. Germline V gene sequence: CDR1 MGHRA, CDR2 YSYEKL. The CDR3 is 15 amino acids. V lost 3 bases to trimming and J lost 2 bases, with 13 bases between them. CDR3 sequence (DNA): TGCGCCAGCAGCCACCAACTTGACGGGAACTATGGCTACACCTTC. Translated: CASSHQLDGNYGYTF.

The genes are TRBV15 and TRBJ1-4; the match to TRBD1 covers 8 bases. V trimming: 3 bases; J trimming: 4 bases; junction bases outside the gene matches: 10. There are 17 residues in the CDR3. Germline lookup yields CDR1 LNHNV and CDR2 YYDKDF (reference sequence). CDR3: CATSSLTGGLRNEKLFF. The CDR3, as DNA: TGTGCCACCAGCAGTCTAACAGGGGGTCTACGTAATGAAAAACTGTTTTTT.

The V and J genes are TRBV11-1 and TRBJ2-3; D is perhaps TRBD1 (5 bases). The CDR3 runs to 14 residues. V was shortened by 5 bases and J by 2 bases, with 11 bases between the two germline ends. Germline V gene lookup returns CDR1 SGHAT and CDR2 FQDESV (reference sequence). The CDR3 here is CASSRAGSTDTQYF. CDR3 bases: TGTGCCAGCAGCCGGGCAGGGTCCACAGATACGCAGTATTTT.

This clone was found many times. Written as DNA, the CDR3 is TGTGCCAGCAGTGGACTACAGGTAACTGAAGCTTTCTTT. Translating gives CASSGLQVTEAFF. This sequence joins TRBV25-1 and TRBJ1-1, with a possible D match to TRBD1 (5 bases). Germline V CDR1 and CDR2: MGHDK, SYGVNS. V gave up 4 bases and J gave up 5 bases, with 11 bases separating them. This CDR3 is 13 amino acids long.

The chain has TRBV4-1 and TRBJ2-2; possible D gene TRBD1, 5 bases. Per germline, CDR1 MGHRA and CDR2 YSYEKL. V lost 3 bases and J lost 4, with 12 bases in between. This CDR3 has 15 amino acids. CDR3 region: CASSHGHSGTGELFF. The CDR3 DNA reads as TGCGCCAGCAGCCACGGACATTCGGGCACCGGGGAGCTGTTTTTT.

This chain uses TRBV6-1 with TRBJ1-1, with 8 bases aligning to TRBD1. The CDR3 is 13 amino acids. With 8 bases clipped from V and 1 base from J, the junction kept 3 bases outside the gene matches. The germline V gene encodes CDR1 MNHNS and CDR2 SASEGT. The CDR3 sequence: CASLGQANTEAFF. The CDR3 DNA reads TGTGCCAGCCTGGGACAGGCGAACACTGAAGCTTTCTTT.

This clone was seen repeatedly, ten times or more. The chain combines TRBV30 with TRBJ2-2; possible D gene TRBD2, 5 bases. The germline V gene encodes CDR1 GTSNPN and CDR2 SVGIG (reference sequence). This CDR3 spans 13 amino acids. The V end lost 0 bases, the J end lost 6 bases, and 8 bases lay between the germline ends. DNA for the CDR3: TGTGCCTGGAGTGTAATGCGGGCCGGGGAGCTGTTTTTT. It translates to CAWSVMRAGELFF.

The V call is TRBV5-1, the J call TRBJ2-5; 7 bases are a match to TRBD1. CDR1 is SGHRS, CDR2 YFSETQ, per germline. The CDR3 is 15 amino acids. V trimming: 4 bases; J trimming: 2 bases; junction bases outside the gene matches: 8. The CDR3 reads CASSPGTAKQETQYF. As DNA, the CDR3 is TGCGCCAGCAGCCCAGGGACAGCCAAACAAGAGACCCAGTACTTC.

In this sample, this clone turned up a few times. The V call is TRBV28, the J call TRBJ2-7, with TRBD2 identical over 9 bases. Germline values: CDR1 MDHEN, CDR2 SYDVKM. Trimming cost V 8 bases and J 5 bases; bases outside gene matches: 13. The CDR3 sequence is 15 residues long. CDR3: CASSLGVAGDDEQYF. CDR3 nucleotide sequence: TGTGCCAGCTCACTCGGGGTAGCGGGAGACGACGAGCAGTACTTC.

The J gene is TRBJ2-3, the V gene TRBV5-1, with D perhaps assigned TRBD1 or TRBD2 (6 bases each). Trimming removed 0 bases from V and 6 bases from J, with 14 bases in between. Germline-derived CDR1 and CDR2 are SGHRS and YFSETQ. This CDR3 contains 15 residues. CDR3 amino acids: CASSLGKGGRDTQYF. The CDR3 DNA reads as TGCGCCAGCAGCTTGGGGAAGGGGGGCCGGGATACGCAGTATTTT.

The chain has TRBV18 and TRBJ2-3; the D gene is possibly TRBD1 (7 bases). Deletions cut 6 bases from V and 2 bases from J, with 21 bases between. The CDR3 covers 17 residues. Germline CDR1 is KGHSH and CDR2 is LQKENI. The CDR3 loop is CASSPIAGQYNTDTQYF. The CDR3 DNA follows: TGTGCCAGCTCCCCCATTGCGGGACAGTACAACACAGATACGCAGTATTTT.

This clone was seen once. J is TRBJ2-1 and V is TRBV6-1, with D possibly being TRBD2 (5 bases). The CDR3 contains 14 residues. Trimming stripped 2 bases from V and 3 bases from J, with 8 bases between. Germline loops: CDR1 MNHNS, CDR2 SASEGT. Here the CDR3 reads CASSEKLDYNEQFF. DNA for the CDR3: TGTGCCAGCAGTGAAAAACTAGACTACAATGAGCAGTTCTTC.

The chain recombines TRBV4-1 with TRBJ2-5; TRBD2 agrees at 12 bases. V was pared by 9 bases and J by 5 bases, with 1 base of the junction left unmatched. This CDR3 spans 12 amino acids. In germline, CDR1 is MGHRA, CDR2 YSYEKL. The CDR3 here is CASGTSGETQYF. CDR3 sequence (DNA): TGCGCCAGTGGGACTAGCGGGGAGACCCAGTACTTC.

This clone occurred a few times. V usage is TRBV4-1 and J usage is TRBJ1-2, with no clear D. The CDR3 is 14 residues long. V lost 0 bases, J lost 4 bases, and 9 bases lay in between. Germline V gene data show CDR1 as MGHRA and CDR2 as YSYEKL. The CDR3 sequence is CASSQEWAGYGYTF. The CDR3, as DNA: TGCGCCAGCAGCCAAGAGTGGGCGGGCTATGGCTACACCTTC.

This clone was seen a few times. The J gene is TRBJ1-1, the V gene TRBV7-9; 7 bases match TRBD1. Germline-derived CDR1 and CDR2 are SEHNR and FQNEAQ (reference sequence). The CDR3 has 13 residues. V lost 6 bases, J lost 11 bases, and 12 bases stayed unmatched. CDR3 loop: CASSSDTGADAFF. The CDR3 region has the DNA TGTGCCAGCAGTTCAGACACAGGGGCGGATGCTTTCTTT.